Following are 32 T cell receptor beta chains from one sample sequenced in a study of blood T cells in healthy people across ages. A second PCR of about 6 to 11 cycles used a sample-barcoded 5' primer and a J-beta primer mix. TCRdb ran MiXCR on the 5' RACE reads and lists one entry per CDR3 protein. Of about 760,000 distinct CDR3 sequences in the sample, approximately 60% were seen once. Sequencing was done on a sample of blood. The receptors were gathered from a man aged 35-49 years in good health.

With regard to this clonotype: A read error may be the cause here, since a much bigger clone is one base away. The chain has TRBV7-3 and TRBJ1-2; D possibly corresponds to TRBD1 (5 bases). The CDR3 runs to 14 residues. The germline gives CDR1 SGHTA, CDR2 FQGTGA. The CDR3 nucleotides read TGTGCCAGCAGCTCGGGACCAGAGAGCTATGGCCACACCTTC. It yields the protein CASSSGPESYGHTF.

The rearrangement links TRBV5-6 to TRBJ2-5; TRBD1 aligns across 7 bases. The CDR3 is made up of 14 amino acids. Trimming took 2 bases from V and 11 from J; bases not matched to a gene: 12. Germline CDR1 SGHDT, CDR2 YYEEEE. The CDR3 DNA sequence: TGTGCCAGCAGCTTCCTCGGGACAGACAATGAGCAGTACTTC. Translating it yields CASSFLGTDNEQYF.

The CDR3 nucleotides are TGTGCCAGCAGTTACAGGGCGAGGACCGGGGAGCTGTTTTTT. Translating it yields CASSYRARTGELFF. V usage is TRBV6-5 and J usage is TRBJ2-2; no clear D. V was clipped by 2 bases and J by 5 bases, with 9 bases between them. Germline V gene data show CDR1 as MNHEY and CDR2 as SVGAGI. The CDR3 totals 14 residues.

V usage is TRBV7-9 and J usage is TRBJ2-5; tentatively, D is TRBD2 (5 bases). Trimming removed 5 bases from V and 11 bases from J, with 21 bases in between. CDR1 is SEHNR, CDR2 FQNEAQ, per germline (reference sequence). The length of the CDR3 is 14 residues. The CDR3 DNA reads as TGTGCCAGCAGCCGCGGGCTAAAATGGGGAGAGCAGTACTTC. Translation: CASSRGLKWGEQYF.

This rearrangement joins TRBV27 to TRBJ2-3; D perhaps matches TRBD1 (7 bases). V was shortened by 3 bases and J by 7 bases, with 11 bases between the two germline ends. From germline, CDR1 is MNHEY and CDR2 SMNVEV (reference sequence). This CDR3 spans 13 amino acids. The DNA for the CDR3 is TGTGCCAGCAGTTTCTCAGGGGGGAATACGCAGTATTTT. Translated, it gives CASSFSGGNTQYF.

The rearrangement joins TRBV25-1 to TRBJ2-1; no clear D. In germline, CDR1 is MGHDK, CDR2 SYGVNS. The ends were cut back, 6 bases at V and 10 bases at J, with 16 bases in the middle. This CDR3 contains 13 residues. The CDR3 reads CASSPSPPVEQFF. The CDR3 DNA follows: TGTGCCAGCAGCCCCTCTCCCCCAGTGGAGCAGTTCTTC.

The sample holds a few counts of this clonotype. The chain links TRBV6-2 or TRBV6-3 to TRBJ2-1; D possibly corresponds to TRBD1 (6 bases). Germline loops: CDR1 MNHEY, CDR2 SVGEGT. V gave up 0 bases and J gave up 0 bases, with 15 bases separating them. CDR3 length: 18 residues. CDR3 in amino acids: CASSYSAGDTNSYNEQFF. The CDR3 nucleotides are TGTGCCAGCAGTTACTCCGCTGGGGACACCAACTCCTACAATGAGCAGTTCTTC.

The rearrangement links TRBV4-1 to TRBJ1-1; TRBD1 matches at 7 bases. Germline V gene data show CDR1 as MGHRA and CDR2 as YSYEKL. The CDR3 length is 14 residues. V dropped 1 base and J dropped 11; count of bases not matched to a gene: 10. The CDR3: CASSQGSGGNGAFF. In DNA form, the CDR3 reads TGCGCCAGCAGCCAAGGTTCAGGGGGGAATGGGGCTTTCTTT.

In this sample, this clonotype turned up a few times. The junction does not match germline at one end; this may be a read error. This sequence joins TRBV5-1 and TRBJ1-2; possibly TRBD1 for D (5 bases). Germline loops: CDR1 SGHRS, CDR2 YFSETQ. CDR3 size: 14 residues. CDR3 sequence (DNA): TGCGCCAGCAGCCCACAGGACGGAAGCCATGGCTGCACCTTC. This codes for CASSPQDGSHGCTF. Variable domain in full (rest from reference TRBV5-1 and TRBJ1-2): KAGVTQTPRYLIKTRGQQVTLSCSPISGHRSVSWYQQTPGQGLQFLFEYFSETQRNKGNFPGRFSGRQFSNSRSEMNVSTLELGDSALYLCASSPQDGSHGCTFGSGTRLTVV.

This clonotype has more than one count but fewer than ten. The chain links TRBV12-3 or TRBV12-4 to TRBJ1-2; D unclear. The CDR3 covers 14 residues. V shed 1 base and J shed 4 bases, with 10 bases lying between them. The CDR3 DNA reads as TGTGCCAGCAGTTTAGTGCCAGGAATCTATGGCTACACCTTC. Translation gives CASSLVPGIYGYTF.

This rearrangement joins TRBV2 to TRBJ2-7; 8 nucleotides agree with TRBD2. The CDR3 has 14 residues. The V gene end was trimmed by 4 bases and the J gene end by 1 base; junction bases not matched to a gene: 3. Per the germline V gene, CDR1 is SNHLY and CDR2 is FYNNEI. The CDR3 region is CASSAERGSYEQYF. As DNA, the CDR3 is TGTGCCAGCAGTGCCGAGCGGGGGTCCTACGAGCAGTACTTC. Full variable domain (outside the CDR3, taken from reference TRBV2 and TRBJ2-7): EPEVTQTPSHQVTQMGQEVILRCVPISNHLYFYWYRQILGQKVEFLVSFYNNEISEKSEIFDDQFSVERPDGSNFTLKIRSTKLEDSAMYFCASSAERGSYEQYFGPGTRLTVT.

The V gene is TRBV10-3, the J gene TRBJ2-7, with 7 bases fitting TRBD2. The CDR3 has 15 residues. CDR1 and CDR2 from the germline V gene are ENHRY and SYGVKD. J gave up 7 bases and V 5 bases, and 14 bases lay outside the gene matches. The CDR3 DNA sequence: TGTGCCATCAGTTTAAGCGGGGATACCTACAATGAGCAGTACTTC. Translating it yields CAISLSGDTYNEQYF.

This clonotype was recorded at least ten times. This chain uses TRBV29-1 with TRBJ2-7; 7 nucleotides match TRBD2. V gave up 5 bases and J gave up 2 bases; unmatched junction bases: 3. The CDR3 has 12 residues. Germline CDR1 SQVTM, CDR2 ANQGSEA. CDR3 region: CSVQAGAYEQYF. The CDR3 DNA reads as TGCAGCGTTCAGGCGGGAGCCTACGAGCAGTACTTC.

V is TRBV2 and J is TRBJ2-6, with D tentatively TRBD2 (6 bases). The CDR3 length is 17 residues. Germline CDR1 SNHLY, CDR2 FYNNEI. V lost 6 bases and J 2 bases, leaving 17 bases between the germline ends. This chain's CDR3 is CASRSGTALPGANVLTF. DNA of the CDR3: TGTGCCAGCAGATCCGGGACTGCATTGCCTGGGGCCAACGTCCTGACTTTC. The complete variable domain, with remaining parts taken from reference TRBV2 and TRBJ2-6, reads EPEVTQTPSHQVTQMGQEVILRCVPISNHLYFYWYRQILGQKVEFLVSFYNNEISEKSEIFDDQFSVERPDGSNFTLKIRSTKLEDSAMYFCASRSGTALPGANVLTFGAGSRLTVL.

The table lists this clonotype with many counts. The chain employs TRBV12-3 or TRBV12-4 and TRBJ2-3, with unresolved D. The germline V and J ends were trimmed by 6 bases and 2 bases, with 3 bases remaining between them. The CDR3 loop spans 11 amino acids. The CDR3 sequence: CASRYTDTQYF. CDR3 in DNA: TGTGCCAGCAGGTACACAGATACGCAGTATTTT.

This clonotype was counted a few times. The CDR3 coding sequence is TGTGCCAGCAGTGGGGACAGTACCTATGGCTACACCTTC. It specifies CASSGDSTYGYTF. This chain links TRBV25-1 with TRBJ1-2; 7 bases agree with TRBD1. Germline V lookup: CDR1 MGHDK, CDR2 SYGVNS. V was clipped by 4 bases and J by 4 bases; unmatched bases: 3. The CDR3 totals 13 residues.

The J gene is TRBJ2-3, the V gene TRBV20-1, with TRBD2 matching over 8 bases. This CDR3 has 13 residues. The V segment lost 5 bases and the J segment 2 bases; nucleotides outside the gene matches: 3. Germline-derived CDR1 and CDR2 are DFQATT and SNEGSKA (reference sequence). DNA for the CDR3: TGCAGTGCTTCACTAGCGGTCACAGATACGCAGTATTTT. Its protein product is CSASLAVTDTQYF.

The rearrangement joins TRBV5-1 to TRBJ2-1, with 9 positions matching TRBD1. The CDR3 runs to 15 residues. J lost 8 bases, V lost 4 bases, and 10 bases had no gene match. Germline assignment: CDR1 SGHRS and CDR2 YFSETQ. Here the CDR3 reads CASSKGQGVIDEQFF. CDR3 bases: TGCGCCAGCAGCAAGGGACAGGGAGTTATCGATGAGCAGTTCTTC.

The J gene is TRBJ2-5, the V gene TRBV20-1; D possibly uses TRBD1 or TRBD2 (6 bases each). Trimming removed 5 bases from V and 2 bases from J, with 12 bases in between. The germline V gene encodes CDR1 DFQATT and CDR2 SNEGSKA (reference sequence). The CDR3 is made up of 13 amino acids. As DNA, the CDR3 is TGCAGTGCTGGGGGGCTTACTCAAGAGACCCAGTACTTC. It is translated as CSAGGLTQETQYF.

The CDR3 nucleotides read TGTGCCAGCTCACCCCGGTCATCCCAAGAGACCCAGTACTTC. Translated, it gives CASSPRSSQETQYF. V gene TRBV18 combines with J gene TRBJ2-5; D gene unclear. Deletions cut 3 bases from V and 1 base from J, with 9 bases between. This CDR3 contains 14 residues. Germline V CDR1 and CDR2: KGHSH, LQKENI.

The chain recombines TRBV7-6 with TRBJ2-3, with 12 bases aligning to TRBD2. J lost 2 bases, V lost 3 bases, and 12 bases had no gene match. The CDR3 extends over 19 amino acids. CDR1 SGHVS and CDR2 FNYEAQ come from the germline V gene. CDR3 DNA: TGTGCCAGCAGCTTCATCGGGCTAGCGGGAGGGTCCCTCACAGATACGCAGTATTTT. Protein product: CASSFIGLAGGSLTDTQYF.

The CDR3 loop is CASSSLEGIQYF. DNA of the CDR3: TGTGCCAGCAGCTCCCTAGAGGGCATTCAGTACTTC. The chain couples TRBV7-9 to TRBJ2-4; maybe TRBD2 (5 bases). The CDR3 totals 12 residues. The germline V gene encodes CDR1 SEHNR and CDR2 FQNEAQ (reference sequence). The V gene lost 4 bases and the J gene lost 9 bases, with 10 bases spanning the gap.

This clonotype was seen once. V usage is TRBV7-2 and J usage is TRBJ2-2; D may match TRBD1 or TRBD2 (5 bases each). Germline assignment: CDR1 SGHTA and CDR2 FQGNSA. This CDR3 is built from 15 residues. Trimming took 0 bases from V and 8 from J, leaving 13 bases between them. The CDR3 spells CASSLASGRVGELFF. The CDR3 DNA reads as TGTGCCAGCAGCTTAGCGTCAGGGCGGGTGGGGGAGCTGTTTTTT.

The sample holds one count of this clonotype. This chain joins TRBV7-2 and TRBJ2-1; 7 nucleotides align to TRBD1. The length of the CDR3 is 14 residues. CDR1 SGHTA and CDR2 FQGNSA come from the germline V gene. With 5 bases clipped from V and 4 bases from J, the junction kept 5 bases outside the gene matches. The CDR3 reads CASSVQGVYNEQFF. DNA for the CDR3: TGTGCCAGCAGCGTCCAGGGGGTGTACAATGAGCAGTTCTTC.

The chain recombines TRBV20-1 with TRBJ2-5, with D perhaps matching TRBD2 (7 bases). The CDR3 has 16 amino acids. Germline lookup yields CDR1 DFQATT and CDR2 SNEGSKA (reference sequence). Trimming stripped 5 bases from V and 1 base from J, with 20 bases between. The CDR3 region is CSAGGGATTLQETQYF. The CDR3 bases are TGCAGTGCTGGGGGGGGGGCGACGACCCTCCAAGAGACCCAGTACTTC.

The V gene is TRBV11-3, the J gene TRBJ2-5, with 8 bases fitting TRBD1. Trimming took 5 bases from V and 2 from J; bases not matched to a gene: 7. CDR1 and CDR2 (germline): SGHNT, YENEEA. CDR3 size: 15 residues. CDR3 nucleotide sequence: TGTGCCAGCAGCCCCCGGGACAGGCGTCAAGAGACCCAGTACTTC. It translates to CASSPRDRRQETQYF.

The chain joins TRBV10-3 to TRBJ1-4; weak D call: TRBD1 (5 bases). CDR3 length equals 14 residues. Trimming left V 0 bases short and J 7 bases short, with 9 bases between. Germline values: CDR1 ENHRY, CDR2 SYGVKD. The CDR3 sequence is CAISESSGSEKLFF. As DNA, the CDR3 is TGTGCCATCAGTGAGTCCTCAGGGAGTGAAAAACTGTTTTTT.

The J gene is TRBJ2-7, the V gene TRBV6-2 or TRBV6-3; D is tentatively TRBD1 or TRBD2 (5 bases each). The CDR3 contains 14 residues. CDR1 is MNHEY, CDR2 SVGEGT, per germline. V dropped 2 bases and J dropped 4 bases, with 12 bases sitting between them. The CDR3: CASSYGTDIYEQYF. DNA of the CDR3: TGTGCCAGCAGTTACGGGACGGATATTTACGAGCAGTACTTC.

The V call is TRBV28, the J call TRBJ2-7, with a possible D match to TRBD1 (6 bases). Trimming pared 6 bases from V and 0 bases from J, leaving 15 bases between. The germline gives CDR1 MDHEN, CDR2 SYDVKM. The CDR3 loop spans 15 amino acids. CDR3 sequence: CASSTTGTRSYEQYF. The CDR3 bases are TGTGCCAGCAGCACCACCGGGACACGCTCCTACGAGCAGTACTTC.

The CDR3 protein is CASKLGGGENEKLFF. The CDR3 DNA sequence: TGTGCCAGCAAACTTGGGGGGGGCGAAAATGAAAAACTGTTTTTT. J is TRBJ1-4 and V is TRBV28, with D maybe TRBD1 (6 bases). This CDR3 comprises 15 residues. V was cut by 7 bases and J by 5 bases, with 17 bases left in between. Germline CDR1 is MDHEN and CDR2 is SYDVKM.

The chain carries TRBV21-1 and TRBJ2-7; TRBD2 is taken as the D call from the table, unchecked against the DNA. TRBV21-1 counts as a pseudogene. This CDR3 region has 16 residues. CDR3 bases: TGTGCCAGCAGCAAAGCCCGCGGTCTCGCGAGGGACGAGCAGTACTTC. Protein product: CASSKARGLARDEQYF.

V is TRBV28 and J is TRBJ2-1; D unresolved. The CDR3 consists of 14 residues. V shed 3 bases and J shed 7 bases, with 13 bases lying between them. The germline V gene encodes CDR1 MDHEN and CDR2 SYDVKM. CDR3 sequence: CASSFVIVANEQFF. In DNA, the CDR3 is TGTGCCAGCAGTTTTGTTATTGTAGCAAATGAGCAGTTCTTC.